This TCR beta chain is drawn from a study of blood T cell repertoires in COVID-19. Study in general: Acute-phase and convalescent COVID-19 samples originated in the United States, Italy and Spain.

In the original analysis: Cell counts per sample came from amplifying reference gene primers. Produced via immunoSEQ multiplex PCR; TCRdb's table is partial and in-frame only. V and J calls and clone size follow that table, whereas D and trimming were derived from the DNA. Of about 330,000 clones listed, about 90% were seen once; the top ten hold over 4%. Germline V lookup: CDR1 MNHNS, CDR2 SASEGT. The trim removed 0 bases at V and 1 base at J, leaving 5 bases unmatched. The CDR3 loop spans 16 amino acids. The sequence was collected from a woman in her twenties or thirties who had recovered from COVID-19. The sample consisted of PBMCs or T cells enriched from blood (not recorded which). This chain uses TRBV6-1 with TRBJ2-7, with 8 bases fitting TRBD1. CDR3 bases: TGTGCCAGCAGTGAAGCAGGACAGGGTATTTCCTACGAGCAGTACTTC. Encoded protein: CASSEAGQGISYEQYF.